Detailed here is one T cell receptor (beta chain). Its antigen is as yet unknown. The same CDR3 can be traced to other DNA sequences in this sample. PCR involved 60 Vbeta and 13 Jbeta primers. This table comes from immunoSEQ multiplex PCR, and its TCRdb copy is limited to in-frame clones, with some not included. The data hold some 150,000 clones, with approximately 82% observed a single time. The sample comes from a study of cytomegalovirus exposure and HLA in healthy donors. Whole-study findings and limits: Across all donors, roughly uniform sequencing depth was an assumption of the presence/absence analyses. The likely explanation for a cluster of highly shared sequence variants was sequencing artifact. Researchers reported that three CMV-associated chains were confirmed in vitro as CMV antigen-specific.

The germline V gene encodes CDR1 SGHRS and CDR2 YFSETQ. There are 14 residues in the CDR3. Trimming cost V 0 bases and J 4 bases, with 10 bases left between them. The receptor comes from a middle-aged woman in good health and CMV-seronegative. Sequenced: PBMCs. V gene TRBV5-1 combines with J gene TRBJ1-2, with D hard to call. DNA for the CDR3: TGCGCCAGCAGCTTGGTTCCGGAGACCTATGGCTACACCTTC. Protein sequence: CASSLVPETYGYTF.